One sample yielded the 27 T cell receptor beta chains listed below, sequenced in a study of PD-L1 blockade in urothelial cancer (dated by TCRdb to about 2017). The library was produced with the immunoSEQ multiplex PCR assay. TCRdb mirrors the immuneACCESS table, restricted to in-frame sequences. Some clones are absent from its copies; in checked studies, under half trace to an unresolved V gene, and the reason for the others is unknown. This sample holds some 56,000 clones; 85% were observed only once. Together, the top ten hold more than 15% of the sample. In the paper's terms, the time point label means: pretreatment peripheral blood. The sequencing here drew on PBMCs, taken around atezolizumab (anti-PD-L1) treatment. The receptors were gathered from a man between 70 and 80 years old with urothelial cancer.

This clone was seen just once. This chain uses TRBV10-3 with TRBJ2-7; D unclear. This CDR3 is 12 amino acids long. The germline V and J ends were trimmed by 0 bases and 3 bases, with 3 bases remaining between them. Germline lookup yields CDR1 ENHRY and CDR2 SYGVKD. The CDR3: CAISESNYEQYF. The CDR3 nucleotides are TGTGCCATCAGTGAGTCTAACTACGAGCAGTACTTC.

This sequence joins TRBV10-2 and TRBJ2-3; 12 nucleotides line up with TRBD2. The V and J ends lost 6 bases and 5 bases, in that order; junction bases with no gene match: 6. The CDR3 runs 15 residues. Germline V gene lookup returns CDR1 WSHSY and CDR2 SAAADI. CDR3 region: CASSSGLAGRDTQYF. CDR3 sequence (DNA): TGCGCCAGCAGCTCCGGACTAGCGGGAAGAGATACGCAGTATTTT.

This clone was recorded once. The J gene is TRBJ1-3, the V gene TRBV9, with D maybe TRBD1 (6 bases). With 0 bases removed from V and 4 bases from J, the gap between germline ends came to 14 bases. The CDR3 length is 16 residues. Germline loops: CDR1 SGDLS, CDR2 YYNGEE. CDR3 loop: CASSVDQGLTGNTIYF. CDR3 sequence (DNA): TGTGCCAGCAGCGTAGATCAGGGGTTGACGGGAAACACCATATATTTT.

Comment on this clone: Other DNA sequences in the sample encode the same CDR3. V gene TRBV5-4 combines with J gene TRBJ2-3; 10 bases are shared with TRBD2. Losses at the gene ends were 1 base for V and 2 bases for J; bases not matched to a gene: 4. Germline assignment: CDR1 SGHNT and CDR2 YYREEE (reference sequence). This CDR3 contains 16 residues. DNA of the CDR3: TGTGCCAGCAGCTTGAAGCTAGCGGGAGTCACAGATACGCAGTATTTT. It translates to CASSLKLAGVTDTQYF.

This chain uses TRBV9 with TRBJ2-2, with 10 bases identical to TRBD2. After removal of 2 bases from V and 0 bases from J, the junction contained 4 bases not matched to a gene. CDR3 length: 17 residues. Germline CDR1 SGDLS, CDR2 YYNGEE. CDR3 sequence (DNA): TGTGCCAGCAGCGTTCTAGCGGGAGTCTCGAACACCGGGGAGCTGTTTTTT. It encodes CASSVLAGVSNTGELFF.

CDR3 protein: CATSRGGSSGPPGDTIYF. Here the CDR3 DNA reads TGTGCCACCAGCAGAGGGGGTTCATCGGGACCCCCGGGGGACACCATATATTTT. V usage is TRBV15 and J usage is TRBJ1-3; a possible D gene is TRBD1 (5 bases). V lost 1 base to trimming and J lost 8 bases, with 24 bases between them. Germline V gives CDR1 LNHNV, CDR2 YYDKDF (reference sequence). The CDR3 is made up of 18 amino acids.

This clone was picked up one time. This sequence joins TRBV7-2 and TRBJ2-1; TRBD2 matches 7 bases. Losses at the gene ends were 1 base for V and 10 bases for J; bases not matched to a gene: 7. Germline V gives CDR1 SGHTA, CDR2 FQGNSA. The CDR3 is made up of 14 amino acids. CDR3 DNA: TGTGCCAGCAGCTTAGATTGGCTAGCGGACGAGCAGTTCTTC. Protein sequence: CASSLDWLADEQFF.

The rearrangement links TRBV28 to TRBJ1-5; no clear D gene. The CDR3 sequence is 12 residues long. Germline lookup yields CDR1 MDHEN and CDR2 SYDVKM. Trimming took 2 bases from V and 6 from J, leaving 5 bases between them. In DNA, the CDR3 is TGTGCCAGCAGTTTAAAGCGTCAGCCCCAGCATTTT. It yields the protein CASSLKRQPQHF.

The chain is built from TRBV7-9 and TRBJ2-5, with 12 bases aligning to TRBD2. The V and J ends lost 0 bases and 4 bases, in that order; junction bases with no gene match: 0. The CDR3 contains 15 residues. Germline CDR1 and CDR2: SEHNR and FQNEAQ (reference sequence). The CDR3 spells CASSLAGLAGETQYF. The CDR3 nucleotides are TGTGCCAGCAGCTTAGCGGGACTAGCGGGAGAGACCCAGTACTTC.

This clone has just one count. The rearrangement uses TRBV27 and TRBJ2-2, with 7 bases identical to TRBD2. The junction had 10 bases not matched to a gene; V was cut back by 3 bases and J by 9 bases. CDR3 size: 15 residues. Germline lookup yields CDR1 MNHEY and CDR2 SMNVEV (reference sequence). The CDR3 reads CASSLGREVPRELFF. The CDR3, as DNA: TGTGCCAGCAGTTTGGGACGGGAGGTCCCCAGGGAGCTGTTTTTT.

The V gene is TRBV7-8, the J gene TRBJ2-3; TRBD1 aligns across 8 bases. This CDR3 contains 16 residues. The V segment lost 4 bases and the J segment 3 bases; nucleotides outside the gene matches: 9. Germline V gene sequence: CDR1 SGHVS, CDR2 FQNEAQ. CDR3 nucleotide sequence: TGTGCCAGCAGCTCTCCCGGGACAGGAAAGACAGATACGCAGTATTTT. As protein: CASSSPGTGKTDTQYF.

The chain employs TRBV19 and TRBJ2-7; 8 bases map to TRBD1. After removal of 5 bases from V and 1 base from J, the junction contained 4 bases not matched to a gene. The CDR3 runs to 14 residues. Germline-derived CDR1 and CDR2 are LNHDA and SQIVND (reference sequence). CDR3 nucleotide sequence: TGTGCCAGTAGTGGGGGACAGGATTCCTACGAGCAGTACTTC. It is translated as CASSGGQDSYEQYF.

The CDR3 protein is CASSPTEIPAGETQYF. The CDR3 DNA reads TGTGCCAGCAGCCCTACCGAGATCCCTGCGGGGGAGACCCAGTACTTC. V usage is TRBV7-8 and J usage is TRBJ2-5; a possible D gene is TRBD2 (6 bases). The CDR3 sequence is 16 residues long. Germline CDR1 is SGHVS and CDR2 is FQNEAQ. The V end lost 5 bases, the J end lost 5 bases, and 21 bases lay between the germline ends.

The chain links TRBV2 to TRBJ2-7, with D hard to call. V was pared by 7 bases and J by 0 bases, with 10 bases between. The CDR3 totals 13 residues. Germline values: CDR1 SNHLY, CDR2 FYNNEI. CDR3 bases: TGTGCCAGCACGGGTCAGCCCTCCTACGAGCAGTACTTC. Translating gives CASTGQPSYEQYF.

This sequence joins TRBV10-3 and TRBJ1-2, with a possible D match to TRBD1 (6 bases). CDR1 and CDR2 from the germline V gene are ENHRY and SYGVKD. This CDR3 contains 13 residues. V was pared by 3 bases and J by 2 bases, with 7 bases between. CDR3 nucleotides: TGTGCCATCAGTGACGGACAGAACTATGGCTACACCTTC. This codes for CAISDGQNYGYTF.

This chain joins TRBV30 and TRBJ1-1; D is undetermined. Trimming took 2 bases from V and 0 from J, leaving 7 bases between them. There are 13 residues in the CDR3. CDR1 is GTSNPN, CDR2 SVGIG, per germline (reference sequence). The CDR3 nucleotides read TGTGCCTGGAGTTTAGAGCTGAACACTGAAGCTTTCTTT. It codes for CAWSLELNTEAFF. Supplemented by reference TRBV30 and TRBJ1-1, the full variable domain reads SQTIHQWPATLVQPVGSPLSLECTVEGTSNPNLYWYRQAAGRGLQLLFYSVGIGQISSEVPQNLSASRPQDRQFILSSKKLLLSDSGFYLCAWSLELNTEAFFGQGTRLTVV.

The V gene is TRBV14, the J gene TRBJ2-5, with 7 bases identical to TRBD2. CDR3 length equals 17 residues. Trimming removed 2 bases from V and 1 base from J; junction bases left unmatched: 10. CDR1 and CDR2 (germline): SGHDN, FVKESK. In DNA form, the CDR3 reads TGTGCCAGCAGCCAACCCTACGGGAGGCAAATCCAAGAGACCCAGTACTTC. This translates into CASSQPYGRQIQETQYF.

This clone was observed a few times. The chain has TRBV10-1 and TRBJ2-7; D may be TRBD2 (6 bases). The V end lost 0 bases, the J end lost 4 bases, and 10 bases lay between the germline ends. Germline values: CDR1 WNHNN, CDR2 SYGVQD (reference sequence). This CDR3 has 14 residues. CDR3 sequence (DNA): TGCGCCAGCAGTGAGTCCGGGAGTAAGTACGAGCAGTACTTC. Its protein product is CASSESGSKYEQYF.

The sample holds a few counts of this clone. The V gene is TRBV2, the J gene TRBJ2-3; 7 nucleotides match TRBD1. Germline CDR1 and CDR2: SNHLY and FYNNEI. Losses at the gene ends were 2 bases for V and 3 bases for J; bases not matched to a gene: 11. The CDR3 loop spans 17 amino acids. Here the CDR3 DNA reads TGTGCCAGCAGTGAATCTCCCCAACAGGGGCCGACAGATACGCAGTATTTT. Protein sequence: CASSESPQQGPTDTQYF.

This chain connects TRBV5-6 to TRBJ2-7; 8 positions match TRBD2. This CDR3 spans 18 amino acids. V lost 1 base, J lost 3 bases, and 15 bases stayed unmatched. CDR1 and CDR2 (germline): SGHDT, YYEEEE. The CDR3 here is CASSLKRAGRGAYYEQYF. The CDR3 DNA reads as TGTGCCAGCAGCTTGAAACGGGCCGGGCGGGGGGCCTACTACGAGCAGTACTTC. Together with reference TRBV5-6 and TRBJ2-7, the CDR3 gives the full variable domain: DAGVTQSPTHLIKTRGQQVTLRCSPKSGHDTVSWYQQALGQGPQFIFQYYEEEERQRGNFPDRFSGHQFPNYSSELNVNALLLGDSALYLCASSLKRAGRGAYYEQYFGPGTRLTVT.

This clone has just one count. This chain uses TRBV6-1 with TRBJ2-7, with 7 bases lining up with TRBD2. CDR1 is MNHNS and CDR2 is SASEGT in the germline V gene. The CDR3 runs 14 residues. V dropped 2 bases and J dropped 3; count of bases not matched to a gene: 4. CDR3 DNA sequence: TGTGCCAGCAGTGAAACGGGGGGATACTACGAGCAGTACTTC. Its translation is CASSETGGYYEQYF.

The rearrangement joins TRBV5-1 to TRBJ2-5; D possibly corresponds to TRBD2 (7 bases). V lost 2 bases and J lost 5, with 16 bases in between. Germline V gives CDR1 SGHRS, CDR2 YFSETQ. This CDR3 has 15 amino acids. The CDR3 loop reads CASSFRGAWEETQYF. The DNA for the CDR3 is TGCGCCAGCAGCTTTCGGGGGGCCTGGGAGGAGACCCAGTACTTC.

This clone was counted at least ten times. The chain links TRBV5-1 to TRBJ1-1; 9 bases map to TRBD1. Germline CDR1 reads SGHRS; CDR2 reads YFSETQ. Trimming removed 4 bases from V and 5 bases from J; junction bases left unmatched: 15. The CDR3 has 17 residues. The CDR3 region is CASSHGIPGQGKTEAFF. CDR3 nucleotide sequence: TGCGCCAGCAGCCACGGGATACCGGGACAGGGAAAAACTGAAGCTTTCTTT.

On this clone itself: At the DNA level, this CDR3 is encoded by other sequences in the same sample as well. The gene calls are TRBV2 and TRBJ2-7, with 9 bases lining up with TRBD2. The germline V gene encodes CDR1 SNHLY and CDR2 FYNNEI. This CDR3 spans 16 amino acids. After removal of 9 bases from V and 4 bases from J, the junction contained 16 bases not matched to a gene. CDR3 in amino acids: CASSLDPTSGGYEQYF. CDR3 in DNA: TGTGCCAGTTCCCTGGACCCGACTAGCGGAGGATACGAGCAGTACTTC.

CDR3 sequence reads: CASSQDEGEAPYNEQFF. The CDR3 bases are TGCGCCAGCAGCCAAGACGAGGGAGAGGCCCCCTACAATGAGCAGTTCTTC. The chain recombines TRBV4-1 with TRBJ2-1; TRBD2 is a possible D gene (5 bases). The CDR3 sequence is 17 residues long. Germline CDR1 MGHRA, CDR2 YSYEKL. V lost 0 bases to trimming and J lost 2 bases, with 14 bases between them.

CDR3 sequence reads: CASRSEGTDTQYF. For the CDR3, the DNA is TGTGCCAGCCGGAGCGAGGGCACAGATACGCAGTATTTT. The rearrangement uses TRBV19 and TRBJ2-3; no reliable D call. V was shortened by 9 bases and J by 1 base, with 11 bases between the two germline ends. Per germline, CDR1 LNHDA and CDR2 SQIVND (reference sequence). The CDR3 has 13 amino acids.

V and J are TRBV2 and TRBJ2-1, with a weak D call TRBD1 (5 bases). Looked up from germline, CDR1 is SNHLY and CDR2 is FYNNEI. CDR3 length: 15 amino acids. The V end was cut by 6 bases, the J end by 0 bases, with 12 bases between. The CDR3 coding sequence is TGTGCCAGCAGGGAGCAGGACACCTCCTACAATGAGCAGTTCTTC. Translating gives CASREQDTSYNEQFF.